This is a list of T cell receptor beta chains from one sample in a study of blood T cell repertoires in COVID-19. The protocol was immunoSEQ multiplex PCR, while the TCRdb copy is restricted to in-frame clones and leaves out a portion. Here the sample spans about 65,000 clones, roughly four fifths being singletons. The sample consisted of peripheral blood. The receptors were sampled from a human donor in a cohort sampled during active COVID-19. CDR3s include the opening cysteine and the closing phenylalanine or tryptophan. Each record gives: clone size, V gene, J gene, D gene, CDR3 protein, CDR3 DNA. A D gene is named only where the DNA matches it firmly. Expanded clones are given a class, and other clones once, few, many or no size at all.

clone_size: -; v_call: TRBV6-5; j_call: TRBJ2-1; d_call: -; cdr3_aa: CASSYRVSYNEQFF; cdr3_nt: TGTGCCAGCAGTTACCGGGTCTCCTACAATGAGCAGTTCTTC
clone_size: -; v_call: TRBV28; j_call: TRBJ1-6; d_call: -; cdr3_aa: CASRGAGYNSPLHF; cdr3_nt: TGTGCCAGCAGAGGAGCGGGGTATAATTCACCCCTCCACTTT
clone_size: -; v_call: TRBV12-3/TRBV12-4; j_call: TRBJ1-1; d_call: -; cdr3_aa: CASTKLRVTEAFF; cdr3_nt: TGTGCCAGCACCAAACTCAGGGTAACTGAAGCTTTCTTT
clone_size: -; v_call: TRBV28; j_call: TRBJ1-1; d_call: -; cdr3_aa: CASSPGGASNTEAFF; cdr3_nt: TGTGCCAGCAGCCCCGGGGGGGCCTCGAACACTGAAGCTTTCTTT
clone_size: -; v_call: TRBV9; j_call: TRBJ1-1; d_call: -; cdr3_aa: CASSRLNTEAFF; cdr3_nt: TGTGCCAGCAGTCGGTTGAACACTGAAGCTTTCTTT
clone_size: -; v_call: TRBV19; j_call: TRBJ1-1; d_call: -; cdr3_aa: CASSIGGGMNTEAFF; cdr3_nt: TGTGCCAGTAGTATAGGTGGGGGCATGAACACTGAAGCTTTCTTT
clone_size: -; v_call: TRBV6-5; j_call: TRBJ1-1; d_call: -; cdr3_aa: CASSSRRNTEAFF; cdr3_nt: TGTGCCAGCAGTTCACGGAGGAACACTGAAGCTTTCTTT
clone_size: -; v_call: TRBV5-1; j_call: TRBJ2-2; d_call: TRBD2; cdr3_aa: CASSLDGRTGELFF; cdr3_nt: TGCGCCAGCAGCTTGGACGGGAGGACCGGGGAGCTGTTTTTT
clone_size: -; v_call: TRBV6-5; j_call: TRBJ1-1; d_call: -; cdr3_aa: CASSAGQGNTEAFF; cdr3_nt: TGTGCCAGCAGCGCAGGGCAGGGGAACACTGAAGCTTTCTTT
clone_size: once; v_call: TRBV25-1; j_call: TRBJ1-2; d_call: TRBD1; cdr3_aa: CASSGGQGAQFSYGYTF; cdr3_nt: TGTGCCAGCAGTGGGGGACAGGGGGCCCAGTTCTCCTATGGCTACACCTTC
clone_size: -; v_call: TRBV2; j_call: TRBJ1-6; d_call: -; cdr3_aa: CASRGDGVTPLHF; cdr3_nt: TGTGCCAGCCGCGGGGACGGAGTAACCCCCCTCCACTTT
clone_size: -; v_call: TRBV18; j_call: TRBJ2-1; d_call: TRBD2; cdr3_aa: CASSPGLAGGLDNEQFF; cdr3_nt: TGTGCCAGCTCACCGGGACTAGCGGGGGGCCTGGACAATGAGCAGTTCTTC
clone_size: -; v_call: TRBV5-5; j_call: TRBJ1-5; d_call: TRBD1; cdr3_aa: CASSHGQGNQPQHF; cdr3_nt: TGTGCCAGCAGCCACGGACAGGGGAATCAGCCCCAGCATTTT
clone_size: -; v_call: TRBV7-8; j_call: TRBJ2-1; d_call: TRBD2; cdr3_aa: CASSPIAGGYNEQFF; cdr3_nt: TGTGCCAGCAGCCCGATAGCGGGGGGTTACAATGAGCAGTTCTTC
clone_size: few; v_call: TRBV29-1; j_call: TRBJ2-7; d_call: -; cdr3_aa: CSVWTAYYEQYF; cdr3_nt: TGCAGCGTTTGGACAGCGTACTACGAGCAGTACTTC
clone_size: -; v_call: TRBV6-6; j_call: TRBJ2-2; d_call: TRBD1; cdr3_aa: CASSNRGGTGELFF; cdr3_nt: TGTGCCAGCAGTAACAGGGGTGGGACCGGGGAGCTGTTTTTT
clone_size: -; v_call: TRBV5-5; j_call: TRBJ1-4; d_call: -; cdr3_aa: CASSLEQARGEKLFF; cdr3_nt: TGTGCCAGCAGCTTGGAACAGGCCAGAGGTGAAAAACTGTTTTTT
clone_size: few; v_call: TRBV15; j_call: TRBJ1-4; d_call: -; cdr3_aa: CATSRHRPQGEKLFF; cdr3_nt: TGTGCCACCAGCAGACACAGGCCCCAGGGCGAAAAACTGTTTTTT
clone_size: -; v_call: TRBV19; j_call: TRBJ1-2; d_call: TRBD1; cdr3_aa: CASARLSGTANYGYTF; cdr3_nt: TGTGCCAGTGCCCGACTCTCCGGGACAGCTAACTATGGCTACACCTTC
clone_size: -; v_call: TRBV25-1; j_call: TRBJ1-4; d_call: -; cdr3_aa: CASSASQGELFF; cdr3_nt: TGTGCCAGCAGTGCCTCACAGGGCGAACTGTTTTTT
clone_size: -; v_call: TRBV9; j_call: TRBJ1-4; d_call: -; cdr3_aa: CASSVGRTNEKLFF; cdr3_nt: TGTGCCAGCAGCGTAGGGAGAACTAATGAAAAACTGTTTTTT
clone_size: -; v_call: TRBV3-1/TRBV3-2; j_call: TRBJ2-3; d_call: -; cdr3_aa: CASSHRKTGFGTDTQYF; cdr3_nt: TGTGCCAGCAGCCACCGAAAGACAGGATTTGGTACAGATACGCAGTATTTT
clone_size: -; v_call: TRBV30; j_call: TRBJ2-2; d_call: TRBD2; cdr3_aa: CAWSPFGREGAGELFF; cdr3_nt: TGTGCCTGGAGTCCATTCGGGAGGGAAGGCGCCGGGGAGCTGTTTTTT
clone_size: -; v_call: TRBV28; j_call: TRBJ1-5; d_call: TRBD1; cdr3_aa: CASRRDSGDYQPQHF; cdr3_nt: TGTGCCAGCAGGAGGGACAGTGGGGATTATCAGCCCCAGCATTTT
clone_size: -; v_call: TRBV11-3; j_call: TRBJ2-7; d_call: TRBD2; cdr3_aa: CASNGGGSSYEQYF; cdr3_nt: TGTGCCAGCAACGGGGGGGGCAGCTCCTACGAGCAGTACTTC
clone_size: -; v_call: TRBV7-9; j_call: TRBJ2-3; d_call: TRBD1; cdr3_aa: CASRLTDSRDRAPDTQYF; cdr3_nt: TGTGCCAGCAGACTAACGGATTCTCGGGACAGAGCCCCAGATACGCAGTATTTT
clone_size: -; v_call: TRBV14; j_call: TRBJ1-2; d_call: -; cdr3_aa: CASSQGTGTFYGYTF; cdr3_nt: TGTGCCAGCAGCCAAGGGACCGGGACTTTCTATGGCTACACCTTC
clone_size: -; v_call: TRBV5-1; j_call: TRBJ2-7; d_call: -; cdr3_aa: CASSLVPGFENEQYF; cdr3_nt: TGCGCCAGCAGCTTGGTACCAGGATTTGAGAACGAGCAGTACTTC
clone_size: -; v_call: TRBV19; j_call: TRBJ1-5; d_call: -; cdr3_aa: CASGGWQYSNQPQHF; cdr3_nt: TGTGCCAGTGGGGGGTGGCAGTATAGCAATCAGCCCCAGCATTTT
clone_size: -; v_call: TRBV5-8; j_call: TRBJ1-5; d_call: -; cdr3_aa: CASSSRGGARRYSNQPQHF; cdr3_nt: TGTGCCAGCAGCTCTCGGGGGGGGGCGAGGAGGTATAGCAATCAGCCCCAGCATTTT
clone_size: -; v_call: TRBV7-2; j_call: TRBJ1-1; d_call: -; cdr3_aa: CASSLNPGGRAFF; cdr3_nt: TGTGCCAGCAGCTTAAATCCGGGAGGGAGGGCTTTCTTT
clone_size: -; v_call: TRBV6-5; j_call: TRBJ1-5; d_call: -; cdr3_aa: CATGGLGFQPQHF; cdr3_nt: TGTGCCACCGGCGGGCTTGGTTTTCAGCCCCAGCATTTT
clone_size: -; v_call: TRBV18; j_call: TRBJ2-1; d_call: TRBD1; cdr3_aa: CASSPGQGVLGEQFF; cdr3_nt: TGTGCCAGCTCACCGGGACAGGGGGTTCTAGGGGAGCAGTTCTTC
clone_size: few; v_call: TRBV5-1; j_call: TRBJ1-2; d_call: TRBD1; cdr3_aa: CASSPEPRTGGYGYTF; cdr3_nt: TGCGCCAGCAGCCCGGAACCCCGGACAGGGGGCTATGGCTACACCTTC
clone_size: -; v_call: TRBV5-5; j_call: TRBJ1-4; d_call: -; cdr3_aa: CASSLSVLRVEKLFF; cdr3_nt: TGTGCCAGCAGCTTGTCGGTCCTGAGGGTTGAAAAACTGTTTTTT
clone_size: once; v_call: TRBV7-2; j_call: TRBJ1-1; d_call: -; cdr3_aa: CASSLLMLMNTEAFF; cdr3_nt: TGTGCCAGCAGCTTATTAATGTTAATGAACACTGAAGCTTTCTTT
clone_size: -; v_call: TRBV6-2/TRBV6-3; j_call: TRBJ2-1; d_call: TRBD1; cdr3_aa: CASSPTGTGIYNEQFF; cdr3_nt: TGTGCCAGCAGCCCGACGGGGACAGGGATATACAATGAGCAGTTCTTC
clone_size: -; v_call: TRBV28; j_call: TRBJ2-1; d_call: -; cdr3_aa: CASKRRGGGPDEQFF; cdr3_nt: TGTGCCAGCAAGCGACGGGGAGGGGGTCCGGATGAGCAGTTCTTC
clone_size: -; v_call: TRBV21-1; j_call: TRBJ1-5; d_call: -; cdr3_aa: CASSKRSGWQCQPQHF; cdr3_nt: TGTGCCAGCAGCAAAAGATCAGGGTGGCAGTGTCAGCCCCAGCATTTT
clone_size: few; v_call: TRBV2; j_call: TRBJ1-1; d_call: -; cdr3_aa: CASRSTEAFF; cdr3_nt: TGTGCCAGCAGGAGCACTGAAGCTTTCTTT
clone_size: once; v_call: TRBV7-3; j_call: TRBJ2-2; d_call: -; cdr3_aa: CASSSQGLTGELFF; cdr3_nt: TGTGCCAGCAGCTCCCAAGGACTCACCGGGGAGCTGTTTTTT